The 17 T cell receptor beta chains listed next were all sequenced from one sample in a study of blood T cell repertoires in COVID-19. Assay used: immunoSEQ multiplex PCR; TCRdb lists only in-frame clones, some missing. The data contain 100,000 or so clones, roughly 95% of them singletons. Material for sequencing was peripheral blood. These receptors all stem from a human donor with active COVID-19. The donor label of this sample is uncertain.

The chain has TRBV24-1 and TRBJ1-2; D unclear. CDR1 and CDR2 from the germline V gene are KGHDR and SFDVKD. The V and J ends lost 6 bases and 9 bases respectively, with 13 bases between them. The CDR3 is made up of 12 amino acids. In nucleotides, the CDR3 is TGTGCCACCAGTCCGGGGTTAGAGAGCTACACCTTC. As protein: CATSPGLESYTF.

The rearrangement links TRBV11-3 to TRBJ1-1; a weak D match, TRBD1 (5 bases). The CDR3 extends over 15 amino acids. Germline V CDR1 and CDR2: SGHNT, YENEEA. Trimming cost V 4 bases and J 1 base, with 13 bases left between them. In DNA, the CDR3 is TGTGCCAGCAGCTCCGCCGGCGGGGCGAACACTGAAGCTTTCTTT. Amino acids: CASSSAGGANTEAFF.

The gene calls are TRBV27 and TRBJ2-7, with 14 nucleotides matching TRBD2. The germline gives CDR1 MNHEY, CDR2 SMNVEV (reference sequence). The CDR3 sequence is 16 residues long. V was clipped by 2 bases and J by 4 bases; unmatched bases: 4. The CDR3 loop is CASSLGTSGSKYEQYF. CDR3 DNA: TGTGCCAGCAGTTTAGGGACTAGCGGGAGCAAGTACGAGCAGTACTTC.

The CDR3 bases are TGTGCCAGCAGCCAACAGGGGTATGGGAACACTGAAGCTTTCTTT. Translation gives CASSQQGYGNTEAFF. The chain combines TRBV3-1 (or the pseudogene TRBV3-2) with TRBJ1-1; tentative D call: TRBD1 (6 bases). The CDR3 has 15 residues. Germline V CDR1 and CDR2: LGHDT, YNNKEL (reference sequence). Trimming stripped 2 bases from V and 1 base from J, with 11 bases between.

The chain carries TRBV3-1 (or the pseudogene TRBV3-2) and TRBJ1-6, with D perhaps matching TRBD1 (6 bases). Germline assignment: CDR1 LGHDT and CDR2 YNNKEL (reference sequence). The CDR3 is made up of 15 amino acids. With 8 bases removed from V and 7 bases from J, the gap between germline ends came to 18 bases. The CDR3, as DNA: TGTGCCAGCGCCCCGGGGGGGGCGCGGAATTCACCCCTCCACTTT. Protein product: CASAPGGARNSPLHF.

This rearrangement joins TRBV28 to TRBJ1-1, with 7 bases matching TRBD1. The germline CDR1 and CDR2 sequences are MDHEN and SYDVKM. V was pared by 6 bases and J by 5 bases, with 12 bases of the junction left unmatched. The length of the CDR3 is 15 residues. The CDR3 sequence is CASRPRDSLKTEAFF. In DNA form, the CDR3 reads TGTGCCAGCAGACCCCGGGACAGTCTCAAAACTGAAGCTTTCTTT.

This clone appeared once. This chain joins TRBV29-1 and TRBJ1-4; 9 nucleotides align to TRBD1. The V segment lost 7 bases and the J segment 6 bases; nucleotides outside the gene matches: 6. CDR1 and CDR2 (germline): SQVTM, ANQGSEA. The CDR3 runs to 13 residues. DNA for the CDR3: TGCAGCGCTTCCGACAGGGGGGATGAAAAACTGTTTTTT. The encoded protein is CSASDRGDEKLFF.

This rearrangement joins TRBV3-1 (or the pseudogene TRBV3-2) to TRBJ2-5, with 9 nucleotides matching TRBD1. The CDR3 extends over 16 amino acids. Germline lookup yields CDR1 LGHDT and CDR2 YNNKEL (reference sequence). V trimming: 2 bases; J trimming: 4 bases; junction bases outside the gene matches: 8. The chain's CDR3 is CASSQSPGQGSETQYF. Written as DNA, the CDR3 is TGTGCCAGCAGCCAAAGTCCGGGACAGGGATCAGAGACCCAGTACTTC.

This rearrangement joins TRBV3-1 (or the pseudogene TRBV3-2) to TRBJ2-5; 7 nucleotides align to TRBD2. The germline gives CDR1 LGHDT, CDR2 YNNKEL (reference sequence). Losses at the gene ends were 3 bases for V and 4 bases for J; bases not matched to a gene: 5. The CDR3 runs 14 residues. CDR3 in DNA: TGTGCCAGCAGCCATTTTTCGGGAGGAGAGACCCAGTACTTC. Translation: CASSHFSGGETQYF.

V and J are TRBV6-1 and TRBJ2-7; D not resolved. The V end lost 2 bases, the J end lost 5 bases, and 7 bases lay between the germline ends. In germline, CDR1 is MNHNS, CDR2 SASEGT. The CDR3 is 12 residues long. CDR3 coding DNA: TGTGCCAGCAGTGAATACTCGGACGAGCAGTACTTC. As protein: CASSEYSDEQYF.

The chain carries TRBV5-5 and TRBJ2-1; D remains unclear. Per germline, CDR1 SGHKS and CDR2 YYEKEE (reference sequence). The ends were cut back, 0 bases at V and 9 bases at J, with 10 bases in the middle. CDR3 size: 13 residues. The DNA of the CDR3 is TGTGCCAGCAGCTTGGGGCTAGACTCTGAGCAGTTCTTC. This translates into CASSLGLDSEQFF. The full variable domain, completed using reference TRBV5-5 and TRBJ2-1, is DAGVTQSPTHLIKTRGQQVTLRCSPISGHKSVSWYQQVLGQGPQFIFQYYEKEERGRGNFPDRFSARQFPNYSSELNVNALLLGDSALYLCASSLGLDSEQFFGPGTRLTVL.

The chain recombines TRBV5-1 with TRBJ2-1; 9 positions agree with TRBD1. CDR1 SGHRS and CDR2 YFSETQ come from the germline V gene. With 0 bases clipped from V and 3 bases from J, the junction kept 16 bases outside the gene matches. The CDR3 spans 20 residues. CDR3 nucleotides: TGCGCCAGCAGCTTGGTACACAGGGGGCTAGGGGCCGTCAACTACAATGAGCAGTTCTTC. This translates into CASSLVHRGLGAVNYNEQFF.

The chain links TRBV2 to TRBJ1-4; tentative D call: TRBD1 (5 bases). Trimming stripped 6 bases from V and 5 bases from J, with 10 bases between. Germline CDR1 SNHLY, CDR2 FYNNEI. The CDR3 contains 13 residues. The CDR3 region is CASSPGGNEKLFF. CDR3 nucleotide sequence: TGTGCCAGCAGCCCGGGGGGGAATGAAAAACTGTTTTTT. The whole variable domain, remainder taken from reference TRBV2 and TRBJ1-4, is EPEVTQTPSHQVTQMGQEVILRCVPISNHLYFYWYRQILGQKVEFLVSFYNNEISEKSEIFDDQFSVERPDGSNFTLKIRSTKLEDSAMYFCASSPGGNEKLFFGSGTQLSVL.

The V and J genes are TRBV6-4 and TRBJ2-1; tentatively, D is TRBD2 (5 bases). The germline V gene has CDR1 MRHNA and CDR2 SNTAGT. The CDR3 has 11 amino acids. Between the trimmed V and J ends, which lost 5 bases and 7 bases, there was a span of 6 bases. In nucleotides, the CDR3 is TGTGCCAGCAGTCGGGGAAATGAGCAGTTCTTC. The encoded protein is CASSRGNEQFF.

V gene TRBV2 combines with J gene TRBJ2-1; 9 bases map to TRBD1. The V gene end was trimmed by 10 bases and the J gene end by 7 bases; junction bases not matched to a gene: 8. CDR1 is SNHLY and CDR2 is FYNNEI in the germline V gene. The CDR3 loop spans 13 amino acids. The DNA of the CDR3 is TGTGCCATCGAGGACAGGGGAATGAATGAGCAGTTCTTC. It codes for CAIEDRGMNEQFF.

This chain links TRBV24-1 with TRBJ2-5; 11 bases agree with TRBD1. Germline V gives CDR1 KGHDR, CDR2 SFDVKD. The CDR3 runs to 16 residues. The ends lost 3 bases at V and 5 bases at J; junction bases unmatched: 7. The CDR3, as DNA: TGTGCCACCAGTGATATAGGGACAGGGGGATACGAGACCCAGTACTTC. This sequence encodes CATSDIGTGGYETQYF.

The chain is built from TRBV6-6 and TRBJ2-7; D possibly corresponds to TRBD2 (5 bases). Germline lookup yields CDR1 MNHNY and CDR2 SVGAGI (reference sequence). This CDR3 contains 15 residues. V was cut by 5 bases and J by 8 bases, with 22 bases left in between. The CDR3 spells CASSPRGWERGQQYF. The CDR3 DNA reads as TGTGCCAGCAGTCCCCGTGGATGGGAGAGAGGCCAGCAGTACTTC.